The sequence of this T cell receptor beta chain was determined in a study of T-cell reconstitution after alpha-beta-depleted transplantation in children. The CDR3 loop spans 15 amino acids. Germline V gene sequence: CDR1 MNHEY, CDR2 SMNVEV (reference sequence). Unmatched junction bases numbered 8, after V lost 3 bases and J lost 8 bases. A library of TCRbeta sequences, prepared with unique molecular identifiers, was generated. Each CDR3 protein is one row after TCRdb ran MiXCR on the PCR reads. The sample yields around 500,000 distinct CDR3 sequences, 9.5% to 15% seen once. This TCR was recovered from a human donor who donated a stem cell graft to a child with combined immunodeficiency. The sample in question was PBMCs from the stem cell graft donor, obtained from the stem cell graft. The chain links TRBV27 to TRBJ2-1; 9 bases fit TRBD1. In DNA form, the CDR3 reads TGTGCCAGCAGTTTTGTACAGGGGGCTTGGGATGAGCAGTTCTTC. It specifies CASSFVQGAWDEQFF.